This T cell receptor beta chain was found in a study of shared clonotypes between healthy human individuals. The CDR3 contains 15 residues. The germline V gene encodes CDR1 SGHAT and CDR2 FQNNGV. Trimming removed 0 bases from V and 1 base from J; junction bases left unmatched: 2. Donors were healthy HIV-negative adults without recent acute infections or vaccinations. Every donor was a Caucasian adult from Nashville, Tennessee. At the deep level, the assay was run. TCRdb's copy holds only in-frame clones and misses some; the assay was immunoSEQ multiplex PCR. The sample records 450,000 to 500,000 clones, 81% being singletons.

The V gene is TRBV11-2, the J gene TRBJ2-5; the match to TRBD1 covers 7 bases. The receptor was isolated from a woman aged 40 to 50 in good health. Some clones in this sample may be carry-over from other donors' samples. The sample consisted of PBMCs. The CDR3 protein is CASSLERTGQETQYF. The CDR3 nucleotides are TGTGCCAGCAGCTTAGAAAGGACAGGCCAAGAGACCCAGTACTTC.